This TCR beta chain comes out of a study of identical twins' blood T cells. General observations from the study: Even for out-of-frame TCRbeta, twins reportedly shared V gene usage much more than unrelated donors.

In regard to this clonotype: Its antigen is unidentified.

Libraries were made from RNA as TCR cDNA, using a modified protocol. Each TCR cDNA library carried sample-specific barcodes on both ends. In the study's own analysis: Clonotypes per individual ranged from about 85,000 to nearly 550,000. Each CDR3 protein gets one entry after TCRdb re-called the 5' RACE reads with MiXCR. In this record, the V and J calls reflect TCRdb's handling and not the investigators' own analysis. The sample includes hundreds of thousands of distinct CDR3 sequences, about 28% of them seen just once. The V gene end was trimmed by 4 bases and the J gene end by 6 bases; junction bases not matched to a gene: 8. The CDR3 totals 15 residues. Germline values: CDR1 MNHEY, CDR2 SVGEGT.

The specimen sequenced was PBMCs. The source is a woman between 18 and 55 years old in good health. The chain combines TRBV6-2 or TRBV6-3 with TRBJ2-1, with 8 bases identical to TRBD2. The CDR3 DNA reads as TGTGCCAGCAGTTCCTTGAGCGGGAGCGTCAATGAGCAGTTCTTC. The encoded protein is CASSSLSGSVNEQFF.